These 23 T cell receptor beta chains came from one sample sequenced in a study of monozygotic twins with inflammatory bowel disease. One entry per CDR3 protein, without DNA, is what TCRdb gives after re-calling the 5' RACE reads. The specimen's table records around 380,000 distinct CDR3 sequences. The sequenced sample was blood. Every receptor here comes from a human donor with ulcerative colitis or Crohn's disease, or a healthy co-twin of an affected twin (not recorded which).

The chain combines TRBV29-1 with TRBJ2-5; TCRdb indicates TRBD2, and absent DNA this call remains unverified. CDR1 is SQVTM and CDR2 is ANQGSEA in the germline V gene. The CDR3 length is 12 residues. The chain's CDR3 is CSVSRTEETQYF.

The rearrangement joins TRBV7-2 to TRBJ2-3. The V gene's germline CDR1 is SGHTA and CDR2 FQGNSA. The CDR3 contains 15 residues. CDR3 sequence reads: CASSLGVAYTDTQYF.

The rearrangement uses TRBV5-1 and TRBJ2-5; without DNA, the TCRdb call of TRBD1 cannot be checked. The V gene's germline CDR1 is SGHRS and CDR2 YFSETQ. This CDR3 has 14 amino acids. CDR3 loop: CASRTGEARETQYF.

The chain links TRBV5-1 to TRBJ2-3; the TCRdb D gene call, TRBD1, has no DNA to confirm it. The CDR3 consists of 14 residues. Germline V CDR1 and CDR2: SGHRS, YFSETQ. The CDR3 region is CASRAGSSTDTQYF.

The J gene is TRBJ2-1, the V gene TRBV18; without DNA, the TCRdb call of TRBD1 cannot be checked. The CDR3 runs to 16 residues. The germline V gene encodes CDR1 KGHSH and CDR2 LQKENI. The CDR3 loop reads CASSPLLRTDYNEQFF.

The chain links TRBV12-3 or TRBV12-4 to TRBJ2-7; TCRdb gives TRBD1 as the D gene, but with no DNA this cannot be confirmed. The CDR3 consists of 15 residues. The CDR3 loop reads CASSLQPGGEAWQYF.

The rearrangement uses TRBV7-6 and TRBJ2-5; TCRdb calls TRBD2, which cannot be checked without DNA. The germline gives CDR1 SGHVS, CDR2 FNYEAQ. CDR3 length: 19 amino acids. The CDR3 sequence is CASSFLTGLAGAPQETQYF.

V is TRBV20-1 and J is TRBJ2-7. Germline V CDR1 and CDR2: DFQATT, SNEGSKA (reference sequence). This CDR3 is 12 amino acids long. CDR3 loop: CSASRGVYEQYF.

This rearrangement joins TRBV28 to TRBJ2-7. This CDR3 has 12 residues. Germline CDR1 MDHEN, CDR2 SYDVKM. This CDR3 is CASRTLTYEQYF.

This chain joins TRBV6-1 and TRBJ2-5; TCRdb lists TRBD1, though no DNA is available to test this call. The CDR3 consists of 19 residues. The germline V gene encodes CDR1 MNHNS and CDR2 SASEGT. The CDR3 spells CASSADRGYGLDRGETQYF.

The rearrangement joins TRBV29-1 to TRBJ1-1. Germline CDR1 SQVTM, CDR2 ANQGSEA. CDR3 length: 14 residues. CDR3 sequence reads: CSVVNRGQNTEAFF.

V gene TRBV5-1 combines with J gene TRBJ2-3; lacking DNA, the TRBD1 call made by TCRdb goes unchecked. This CDR3 comprises 13 residues. Germline CDR1 reads SGHRS; CDR2 reads YFSETQ. The CDR3: CASSFPSPGTQYF.

The genes are TRBV11-2 and TRBJ2-2; TCRdb gives TRBD2 as the D gene, but with no DNA this cannot be confirmed. CDR1 is SGHAT and CDR2 is FQNNGV in the germline V gene. The CDR3 is 17 residues long. The CDR3 here is CASSLLAAAGATGELFF.

This sequence joins TRBV4-3 and TRBJ2-5. Germline V gene sequence: CDR1 LGHNA, CDR2 YSLEER. This CDR3 comprises 14 residues. The CDR3 sequence: CASSQAPGQETQYF.

This sequence joins TRBV20-1 and TRBJ1-4; TCRdb reports TRBD1, a call that lacks DNA to check it against. The CDR3 extends over 13 amino acids. Germline values: CDR1 DFQATT, CDR2 SNEGSKA (reference sequence). CDR3 loop: CSASSRADEKLFF.

This chain's CDR3 is CASSLDGRGQETQYF. The J gene is TRBJ2-5, the V gene TRBV5-1; TCRdb's assignment of TRBD1 cannot be checked, as there is no DNA. The CDR3 length is 15 residues. Germline V gene sequence: CDR1 SGHRS, CDR2 YFSETQ.

This chain uses TRBV6-5 with TRBJ2-7. Per germline, CDR1 MNHEY and CDR2 SVGAGI. There are 14 residues in the CDR3. The CDR3 loop is CASSLQTRAYEQYF.

The rearrangement joins TRBV24-1 to TRBJ2-7. The CDR3 runs 12 residues. Germline V CDR1 and CDR2: KGHDR, SFDVKD. The CDR3 here is CATSRGSYEQYF.

This rearrangement joins TRBV29-1 to TRBJ1-1. The germline V gene encodes CDR1 SQVTM and CDR2 ANQGSEA. The CDR3 is made up of 12 amino acids. This CDR3 reads CSVDWGNTEAFF.

This CDR3 is CASSYGDPTDTQYF. The chain carries TRBV6-2 or TRBV6-3 and TRBJ2-3; the TCRdb D gene call, TRBD1, has no DNA to confirm it. Germline V gene lookup returns CDR1 MNHEY and CDR2 SVGEGT. The CDR3 is made up of 14 amino acids.

CDR3 region: CSARVMGPETQYF. The chain employs TRBV20-1 and TRBJ2-5; TCRdb picks TRBD1, but there is no DNA to check that call. This CDR3 spans 13 amino acids. CDR1 is DFQATT, CDR2 SNEGSKA, per germline (reference sequence).

This CDR3 is CATSGNVGGPYEQYF. This chain links TRBV15 with TRBJ2-7; TCRdb picks TRBD1, but there is no DNA to check that call. Germline loops: CDR1 LNHNV, CDR2 YYDKDF (reference sequence). The CDR3 runs 15 residues.

The genes are TRBV15 and TRBJ2-7; checking the TCRdb D call of TRBD1 is not possible without DNA. The CDR3 spans 14 residues. Germline CDR1 LNHNV, CDR2 YYDKDF (reference sequence). The CDR3 spells CATSNLDSTYEQYF.